The T cell receptor (beta chain) under discussion was sequenced for a study of cytomegalovirus exposure and HLA in healthy donors. Researchers ran the PCR with 60 Vbeta and 13 Jbeta primers. Measured with immunoSEQ multiplex PCR; TCRdb has only the in-frame clones, and not every one. Among about 180,000 clones listed, less than 90% were seen once. The CDR3 runs 15 residues. CDR1 and CDR2 from the germline V gene are SGHRS and YFSETQ. This clone was seen only once. The antigen is unknown. Study outcomes and limitations: Solely CMV serostatus was available to characterize immune exposure. Specific recognition of CMV antigens was confirmed in vitro for a few chains (all CMV-associated). TCR beta chains associated with HLA were, in a later analysis, more clonally expanded than equally common others.

Each donor's status was that of a healthy bone marrow donor. The receptor's source is a boy aged 2 to 10 in good health and CMV-seronegative. The chain employs TRBV5-1 and TRBJ2-5; TRBD1 aligns across 7 bases. TRBJ2-7 matches the DNA end more closely, so the J call is doubtful. Material for sequencing was PBMCs. The CDR3 DNA reads TGCGCCAGCAGCGTTCAGGGGGTGAGGACCTACGAGCAGTACTTC. Translation: CASSVQGVRTYEQYF.